This paragraph covers one T cell receptor (beta chain) sequence. V lost 1 base, J lost 13 bases, and 7 bases stayed unmatched. The germline CDR1 and CDR2 sequences are SEHNR and FQNEAQ (reference sequence). The CDR3 is 14 amino acids. Profiled with immunoSEQ multiplex PCR; TCRdb holds only in-frame clones, not every one. The table includes some 390,000 clones, roughly 90% detected once. The entry originates in a study of blood T cell repertoires in COVID-19. On the study more broadly: Sources were T cells, B-cell-depleted T cells, or PBMCs; the material itself was cDNA or gDNA.

This receptor was identified in a woman aged 40 to 55 with COVID-19, enrolled during active disease. Input material: peripheral blood. V and J are TRBV7-9 and TRBJ1-6; 7 bases align to TRBD1. The CDR3 bases are TGTGCCAGCAGCTTAGTGTCAAGGGACAGTCCCCTCCACTTT. The encoded protein is CASSLVSRDSPLHF.